This is a list of T cell receptor beta chains from one sample in a study of cytomegalovirus exposure and HLA in healthy donors. The table came from immunoSEQ multiplex PCR; TCRdb's copy has only in-frame clones and leaves some out. Of 150,000 to 200,000 clones listed, roughly 70% are singletons. The sequenced sample consisted of PBMCs. The source is a woman in her late teens or twenties in good health and CMV-seropositive. CDR3s leave out the opening cysteine and the closing phenylalanine or tryptophan.

J,V,CDR3
.,TRBV6-1,ASSEFGWDYEQY
TRBJ1-1,TRBV19,ASSKNRDTEAF
TRBJ2-4,TRBV28,ASSLGRFAGENIQY
TRBJ1-2,TRBV7-2,ASSLTRTLTNYGYT
TRBJ2-5,TRBV7-8,ASSEETGGGETQY
TRBJ1-2,TRBV5-4,ASRQTGTYGYT
TRBJ1-3,TRBV7-2,ASSSPGQGNTIY
TRBJ1-4,TRBV19,ASAVDRFNEKLF
TRBJ2-7,TRBV5-1,ASRPPGQSSYEQY
TRBJ2-7,TRBV6-6,ASSHGVAGQDEQY
TRBJ2-1,TRBV18,ASSLRVDGRGVNEQF
TRBJ2-3,TRBV11-2,ASSLGATDTQY
TRBJ2-3,TRBV6-4,ASSDSGGGTDTQY
TRBJ2-5,TRBV6-5,ASSYSPISGTQY
TRBJ2-2,TRBV11-2,ASSLTGFTGELF
TRBJ2-3,TRBV4-2,ASSQDPTSGGADTQY
TRBJ2-5,TRBV19,ASSISSGGLETQY
TRBJ1-1,TRBV2,AGRAGVLNTEAF
TRBJ2-7,TRBV11-2,ASSFSPFEQY
TRBJ1-1,TRBV7-9,ASSENRDTLGMGTEAF
TRBJ1-6,TRBV4-3,ASSQVRDLPLH
TRBJ1-1,TRBV6-5,ASSYSGTGANTEAF
TRBJ1-4,TRBV19,ASSIWNPSGEKLF
TRBJ2-7,TRBV9,ASSVAMGANDEQY
TRBJ2-5,TRBV10-2,ASSPGREQY
TRBJ2-1,TRBV30,AWSVGSGGYNEQF
TRBJ2-7,TRBV7-8,ASSRLAGALYEQY
TRBJ2-1,TRBV28,ASSSGLARISEQF
TRBJ2-3,TRBV18,ASSPPKGRTDTQY
TRBJ1-6,TRBV9,ASSPSGLPGNSPLH
TRBJ1-2,TRBV4-3,ASSQVAGVNYGYT
TRBJ2-1,TRBV7-2,ASSLVISGGGFYNEQF
TRBJ2-1,TRBV5-1,ASGTFLAGGPDEQF
TRBJ1-2,TRBV7-9,SSSSGQSTNYGYT
TRBJ1-1,TRBV4-3,ASSLGSETEAF
TRBJ2-7,TRBV30,AWTNGYEQY